The rows below give T cell receptor beta chains drawn from one sample of a study of CD8+CD57+ T cells in acquired aplastic anemia. Via MiXCR, TCRdb re-called the reads, giving one row per CDR3 protein. The top ten hold around 32% of the sample, which has 95,000 to 120,000 distinct CDR3 sequences, 40% to 65% seen once. Specimen: sorted CD4+, CD8+, or CD8+CD57+ T cells (not recorded which) from PBMCs. The receptors originated from a human donor in good health, serving as a control. CDR3s include the opening cysteine and the closing phenylalanine or tryptophan. Fields, in order: J gene, D gene, clone size, V gene, CDR3 DNA, CDR3 protein. The D gene is left open where the match is weak. Only some rows state a clone size, as once, few, many or a class for expanded clones.

>TRBJ2-3|.|.|TRBV5-1
TGCACCAGCAGCTTGGGCGGCACAGATACGCAGTATTTT
CTSSLGGTDTQYF
>TRBJ2-5|.|many|TRBV20-1
TGCAGTGCTAGAGATGTGGCACAGCACCAAGAGACCCAGTACTTC
CSARDVAQHQETQYF
>TRBJ1-5|.|many|TRBV7-9
TGTGCCAGCAGCCGATATACGACGAACAATCAGCCCCAGCATTTT
CASSRYTTNNQPQHF
>TRBJ2-1|.|.|TRBV15
TGTACCACCAGCACTGGGCGGGGACCGTCCTACAATGAGCAGTTCTTC
CTTSTGRGPSYNEQFF
>TRBJ2-7|.|.|TRBV15
TGTGCCACCAGCAGAGATCGGGTCTCCTACGAGCAGTACTTC
CATSRDRVSYEQYF
>TRBJ1-2|TRBD1|many|TRBV15
TGTGCCACCAGCCCAGATTTGGGACAGGGCATGGAAGGCTACACCTTC
CATSPDLGQGMEGYTF
>TRBJ1-2|TRBD1|.|TRBV7-9
TGTGCCAGCAGCCGGACAGGGAGTTATGGCTACACCTTC
CASSRTGSYGYTF
>TRBJ2-3|TRBD2|few|TRBV24-1
TGTGCCACCAGTGATCTAGCGGGACTCACAGATACGCAGTATTTT
CATSDLAGLTDTQYF
>TRBJ2-3|.|.|TRBV7-9
TGTGCCAGCACCCCCCCCACAGATACGCAGTATTTT
CASTPPTDTQYF
>TRBJ2-2|.|many|TRBV19
TGTGCCAGTAGTACCCTAGGGGGGGTAAAGACCGGGGAGCTGTTTTTT
CASSTLGGVKTGELFF
>TRBJ1-2|TRBD1|.|TRBV10-3
TGTGCCATCAGTGATCAGATTGGGACAGGGCCTCAGTACACCTTC
CAISDQIGTGPQYTF
>TRBJ2-7|.|.|TRBV7-3
TGTGCCAGCAGCTTCGGGGGCGGACCCTACGAGCAGTACTTC
CASSFGGGPYEQYF
>TRBJ2-7|.|.|TRBV20-1
TGCAGTGCCCAGCCTGATAGTCCTCTGGAGCAGTACTTC
CSAQPDSPLEQYF
>TRBJ1-5|.|many|TRBV6-1
TGTGCCAGCACATTATCAGGGGCTTTACGTCAGCCCCAGCATTTT
CASTLSGALRQPQHF
>TRBJ2-7|.|many|TRBV27
TGTGCCAGCAGTCCTACGGAGGGGGACGAGCAGTACTTC
CASSPTEGDEQYF
>TRBJ2-1|.|once|TRBV7-2
TGTGCCAGCAGCTGGCTAGCGAACAATGAGCAGTTCTTC
CASSWLANNEQFF
>TRBJ2-7|.|few|TRBV19
TGTGCCAGCAGTGAACAGGGATTCTACGAGCAGTACTTC
CASSEQGFYEQYF
>TRBJ2-1|.|many|TRBV9
TGTGCCAGCAGCCCAGACCCCGGCTACGAGCAGTTCTTC
CASSPDPGYEQFF
>TRBJ2-5|TRBD2|many|TRBV7-9
TGTGCCAGCAGCCCCCCCGGGACTAGAGAGAGTGGGGGGCAAGAGACCCAGTACTTC
CASSPPGTRESGGQETQYF
>TRBJ2-5|.|.|TRBV15
TGTGCCACCAGCGTACTGGGGGGGCGGACCCAGTACTTC
CATSVLGGRTQYF
>TRBJ1-3|.|many|TRBV7-8
TGTGCCAGCAGCTTAGGAAGGCAAGAAGGAAACACCATATATTTT
CASSLGRQEGNTIYF
>TRBJ1-2|.|.|TRBV9
TGTGCCAGCAGCCGGGGACTATATGGCTACACCTTC
CASSRGLYGYTF
>TRBJ2-3|TRBD2|.|TRBV25-1
TGTGCCAGCAGTCCGACCCAGGGACTAGCGGGGGGGCCAGATACGCAGTATTTT
CASSPTQGLAGGPDTQYF
>TRBJ1-3|.|many|TRBV4-1
TGCGCCAGCAGCCAAGATGTAGGACAGGGAAACACCATATATTTT
CASSQDVGQGNTIYF
>TRBJ2-5|TRBD2|.|TRBV2
TGTGCCAGCAGTGGGGGGGGAGGGGTGACCCAGTACTTC
CASSGGGGVTQYF
>TRBJ1-2|TRBD1|.|TRBV19
TGTGCCAGTAGTAGTGGGGCAGGGGGACGTGGCTACACCTTC
CASSSGAGGRGYTF
>TRBJ2-1|TRBD2|.|TRBV20-1
TGCAGTGCCAGCAGTGGATATACTAGCGGGGGGGCCGATGAGCAGTTCTTC
CSASSGYTSGGADEQFF
>TRBJ2-2|.|many|TRBV7-3
TGTGCCAGCAGCTTATACTCGGTCCAAGCCGGGGAGCTGTTTTTT
CASSLYSVQAGELFF
>TRBJ1-2|.|.|TRBV20-1
TGCAGTGCCGAGAAAAGGGAAGCTGGCTACACCTTC
CSAEKREAGYTF
>TRBJ2-7|.|.|TRBV10-3
TGTGCCAGCGTTTCGCAGGCGAGACTGGCGGGGTACGAGCAGTACTTC
CASVSQARLAGYEQYF
>TRBJ1-3|.|many|TRBV19
TGTGCCAGTAGTATTGGAACAGGCCGAAACACCATATATTTT
CASSIGTGRNTIYF
>TRBJ2-3|TRBD1|many|TRBV7-6
TGTGCCAGCAGCTTAGTCACAGGGGCCGGTACAGATACGCAGTATTTT
CASSLVTGAGTDTQYF
>TRBJ1-3|.|many|TRBV4-1
TGCGCCAGCAGTCAAGGATGGAACACCATATATTTT
CASSQGWNTIYF
>TRBJ1-6|.|.|TRBV10-3
TGTGCCACGTACCCCATAGCTGGTTCACCCCTCCACTTT
CATYPIAGSPLHF
>TRBJ1-1|.|.|TRBV5-1
TGCGCCAGCAGCTTGGCCGGGACACCAGACACTGAAGCTTTCTTT
CASSLAGTPDTEAFF
>TRBJ2-2|TRBD2|.|TRBV9
TGTGCCAGCACCAGTGCGGGGGGCACCGGGGAGCTGTTTTTT
CASTSAGGTGELFF
>TRBJ2-1|TRBD2|few|TRBV27
TGTGCCAGCATCAATCGGGCTAGCGGGAATGAGCAGTTCTTC
CASINRASGNEQFF
>TRBJ1-2|.|few|TRBV2
TGTGCCATACTTACAGGGTATGGTTATGGCTACACCTTC
CAILTGYGYGYTF
>TRBJ1-2|TRBD1|once|TRBV10-2
TGCGCCAGTATGGGCCATGGACAGGGGACGAGCTACACCTTC
CASMGHGQGTSYTF
>TRBJ2-5|TRBD2|few|TRBV5-5
TGTGCCAGCAGCTTGCGCGGGGGGGCGGAGACCCAGTACTTC
CASSLRGGAETQYF
>TRBJ1-1|.|many|TRBV4-3
TGCGCCAGCAGCCAAGATTTAGGGGCGCGCACTGAAGCTTTCTTT
CASSQDLGARTEAFF
>TRBJ2-7|TRBD1|.|TRBV25-1
TGTGCCAGCAGCTTCGGTGGCAGGGGGATCAAAAACGAGCAGTACTTC
CASSFGGRGIKNEQYF
>TRBJ2-1|.|.|TRBV20-1
TGCAGTGCTAGACGGCAGGACGGTGTGCGGTTCTTC
CSARRQDGVRFF
>TRBJ2-1|TRBD2|.|TRBV20-1
TGCAGTGCTGATTCGGAGCGGGGTCGCAATGAGCAGTTCTTC
CSADSERGRNEQFF
>TRBJ1-1|.|many|TRBV7-2
TGTGCCAGCAGGGGGAACACTGAAGCTTTCTTT
CASRGNTEAFF
>TRBJ2-1|TRBD1|many|TRBV7-2
TGTGCCAGCAGCTTATCCGGGACAGGGAATGAGCAGTTCTTC
CASSLSGTGNEQFF
>TRBJ2-3|.|.|TRBV7-9
TGTGCCAGCAGCAGCTTCCGCACAGATACGCAGTATTTT
CASSSFRTDTQYF
>TRBJ2-7|TRBD2|many|TRBV7-9
TGTGCCAGCAGTAGGCGGGAGCGGTACGAGCAGTACTTC
CASSRRERYEQYF